Shown below are 20 T cell receptor beta chains from a single sample sequenced in a study of beta chain features in type 1 diabetes. All of the isolated RNA was reverse transcribed, so expressed TCRB transcripts were sequenced. Profiling relied on immunoSEQ multiplex PCR, and the TCRdb table lists in-frame clones only, not all of them. The sample gives around 500,000 clones, over 25% of which show up once; 0.06% to 0.07% is in the top ten. Sample: naive CD4+ T cells from blood. The receptors stem from a man younger than 35 in good health.

This clone came up a few times. CDR3 sequence reads: CASFTSTGTANTDTQYF. As DNA, the CDR3 is TGTGCCAGCTTCACGTCCACCGGGACAGCGAACACAGATACGCAGTATTTT. The chain links TRBV18 to TRBJ2-3; TRBD1 agrees at 7 bases. The CDR3 runs 17 residues. Germline values: CDR1 KGHSH, CDR2 LQKENI. V lost 7 bases, J lost 2 bases, and 15 bases stayed unmatched.

The J gene is TRBJ1-1, the V gene TRBV29-1; D is uncertain. V lost 7 bases to trimming and J lost 2 bases, with 11 bases between them. The CDR3 consists of 12 residues. Looked up from germline, CDR1 is SQVTM and CDR2 is ANQGSEA. In nucleotides, the CDR3 is TGCAGCGGGTCCGAGGCAAACACTGAAGCTTTCTTT. Protein product: CSGSEANTEAFF.

The rearrangement joins TRBV30 to TRBJ1-1; a weak D match, TRBD1 (6 bases). Germline-derived CDR1 and CDR2 are GTSNPN and SVGIG (reference sequence). V dropped 3 bases and J dropped 8 bases, with 7 bases sitting between them. The CDR3 spans 10 residues. The CDR3 coding sequence is TGTGCCTGGAGAGACAGGGAAGCTTTCTTT. Translation: CAWRDREAFF.

The rearrangement uses TRBV9 and TRBJ1-3, with TRBD1 as a possible D gene (5 bases). V lost 7 bases and J 0 bases, leaving 11 bases between the germline ends. This CDR3 spans 14 amino acids. Per the germline V gene, CDR1 is SGDLS and CDR2 is YYNGEE. CDR3 region: CASGDSNSGNTIYF. As DNA, the CDR3 is TGTGCCAGCGGTGACAGCAACTCTGGAAACACCATATATTTT.

The chain employs TRBV10-3 and TRBJ2-2, with TRBD2 matching over 8 bases. The CDR3 spans 15 residues. Germline values: CDR1 ENHRY, CDR2 SYGVKD. The V and J ends lost 11 bases and 7 bases, in that order; junction bases with no gene match: 15. In DNA form, the CDR3 reads TGTGCCTCTCGGCGGGTAGCGGGAAGTGGCGGGGAGCTGTTTTTT. Translating gives CASRRVAGSGGELFF.

The rearrangement joins TRBV25-1 to TRBJ2-1; perhaps TRBD1 as D (6 bases). The germline V and J ends were trimmed by 4 bases and 4 bases, with 8 bases remaining between them. The length of the CDR3 is 13 residues. Germline CDR1 MGHDK, CDR2 SYGVNS. The CDR3 protein is CASSGTEYNEQFF. CDR3 bases: TGTGCCAGCAGTGGGACAGAATACAATGAGCAGTTCTTC.

This clone was found a few times. This chain connects TRBV7-9 to TRBJ2-7; 8 bases match TRBD1. This CDR3 is 15 amino acids long. V lost 5 bases to trimming and J lost 0 bases; unmatched junction nucleotides: 6. In germline, CDR1 is SEHNR, CDR2 FQNEAQ (reference sequence). Written as DNA, the CDR3 is TGTGCCAGCAGCCCCTCCGGGACAGGCTCCTACGAGCAGTACTTC. It codes for CASSPSGTGSYEQYF.

There are a few counts of this clone. The chain combines TRBV29-1 with TRBJ2-7, with D unresolved. The V and J ends lost 6 bases and 4 bases respectively, with 16 bases between them. The CDR3 is 13 residues long. Germline CDR1 reads SQVTM; CDR2 reads ANQGSEA. CDR3 DNA sequence: TGCAGCGTCTCCCCGGACCCCGCTTACGAGCAGTACTTC. It yields the protein CSVSPDPAYEQYF.

On this clone: The same CDR3 also results from other DNA sequences found in this sample. This rearrangement joins TRBV29-1 to TRBJ1-5; 10 nucleotides agree with TRBD1. CDR3 length: 13 amino acids. Trimming cost V 1 base and J 6 bases; bases outside gene matches: 0. The germline V gene encodes CDR1 SQVTM and CDR2 ANQGSEA. The CDR3 region is CSVEGTGGQPQHF. CDR3 DNA: TGCAGCGTTGAAGGGACAGGGGGTCAGCCCCAGCATTTT.

This clone was counted between two and nine times. The chain is built from TRBV9 and TRBJ1-1; D possibly corresponds to TRBD1 (5 bases). Germline CDR1 SGDLS, CDR2 YYNGEE. This CDR3 is built from 15 residues. The V end was cut by 3 bases, the J end by 0 bases, with 12 bases between. This CDR3 is CASSGTLQMNTEAFF. In nucleotides, the CDR3 is TGTGCCAGCAGCGGGACACTTCAGATGAACACTGAAGCTTTCTTT.

This chain connects TRBV7-9 to TRBJ1-4; 9 nucleotides match TRBD1. The germline CDR1 and CDR2 sequences are SEHNR and FQNEAQ (reference sequence). CDR3 length: 14 residues. Germline trimming cut 4 bases from V and 11 bases from J; bases unmatched to any gene: 8. CDR3 nucleotides: TGTGCCAGCAGCTACGGGACAGGGAGAGAGAAACTGTTTTTT. Translated, it gives CASSYGTGREKLFF.

V and J are TRBV7-9 and TRBJ2-1; D gene uncertain. The CDR3 is made up of 14 amino acids. The germline CDR1 and CDR2 sequences are SEHNR and FQNEAQ (reference sequence). Trimming pared 5 bases from V and 4 bases from J, leaving 12 bases between. The CDR3 region has the DNA TGTGCCAGCAGCCCACCTGGAGCATACAATGAGCAGTTCTTC. Protein: CASSPPGAYNEQFF. The whole variable domain, filled in from reference TRBV7-9 and TRBJ2-1, reads DTGVSQNPRHKITKRGQNVTFRCDPISEHNRLYWYRQTLGQGPEFLTYFQNEAQLEKSRLLSDRFSAERPKGSFSTLEIQRTEQGDSAMYLCASSPPGAYNEQFFGPGTRLTVL.

There are a few counts of this clone. This rearrangement joins TRBV25-1 to TRBJ1-2; D is uncertain. The V gene's germline CDR1 is MGHDK and CDR2 SYGVNS. CDR3 length: 13 amino acids. V was shortened by 6 bases and J by 6 bases, with 14 bases between the two germline ends. The DNA of the CDR3 is TGTGCCAGCAGCGAAAGTGGAGGAGATGGCTACACCTTC. This translates into CASSESGGDGYTF.

This clone was observed a single time. The chain employs TRBV28 and TRBJ2-4, with a possible D match to TRBD1 (6 bases). V dropped 3 bases and J dropped 5 bases, with 20 bases sitting between them. There are 17 residues in the CDR3. Germline-derived CDR1 and CDR2 are MDHEN and SYDVKM. CDR3 amino acids: CASSFPVVWTAQNIQYF. CDR3 sequence (DNA): TGTGCCAGCAGTTTCCCTGTAGTATGGACAGCTCAAAACATTCAGTACTTC.

This clone was observed a few times. The chain is built from TRBV18 and TRBJ2-7, with D perhaps matching TRBD2 (6 bases). CDR1 is KGHSH and CDR2 is LQKENI in the germline V gene. There are 15 residues in the CDR3. V was clipped by 6 bases and J by 0 bases, with 15 bases between them. The CDR3 DNA follows: TGTGCCAGCTCTTTGATGGCGGGAAGCTCCTACGAGCAGTACTTC. It encodes CASSLMAGSSYEQYF.

The genes are TRBV18 and TRBJ2-5; 7 bases match TRBD2. This CDR3 region has 16 residues. Looked up from germline, CDR1 is KGHSH and CDR2 is LQKENI. V shed 0 bases, J shed 0 bases, and the junction held 4 bases outside the gene matches. DNA for the CDR3: TGTGCCAGCTCACCACCTCGCGCGGGGGACCAAGAGACCCAGTACTTC. Translation: CASSPPRAGDQETQYF.

The sample holds a few counts of this clone. The V call is TRBV29-1, the J call TRBJ2-7; 10 nucleotides match TRBD1. V shed 4 bases, J shed 5 bases, and the junction held 2 bases outside the gene matches. The CDR3 has 12 amino acids. Germline CDR1 SQVTM, CDR2 ANQGSEA. The CDR3 nucleotides are TGCAGCGTTGGACAGGGGGCCAACGAGCAGTACTTC. Protein product: CSVGQGANEQYF.

As for this clone: Different DNA sequences within this sample yield the same CDR3. The rearrangement links TRBV28 to TRBJ2-5; D gene unclear. Germline CDR1 is MDHEN and CDR2 is SYDVKM. CDR3 length: 12 amino acids. V lost 2 bases, J lost 5 bases, and 6 bases lay in between. CDR3 coding DNA: TGTGCCAGCAGTTTAGCCGGGGAGACCCAGTACTTC. Translation gives CASSLAGETQYF. Based on the CDR3 plus reference TRBV28 and TRBJ2-5, the full variable domain is DVKVTQSSRYLVKRTGEKVFLECVQDMDHENMFWYRQDPGLGLRLIYFSYDVKMKEKGDIPEGYSVSREKKERFSLILESASTNQTSMYLCASSLAGETQYFGPGTRLLVL.

This clone was seen a handful of times. CDR3 sequence: CAWSGTSGYTF. The CDR3 DNA sequence: TGTGCCTGGAGTGGGACATCGGGCTACACCTTC. The chain uses TRBV30 and TRBJ1-2; possible D gene TRBD1, 5 bases. Trimming removed 1 base at V and 8 bases at J, with 8 bases between. Per the germline V gene, CDR1 is GTSNPN and CDR2 is SVGIG (reference sequence). CDR3 length: 11 amino acids.

This clone was counted between two and nine times. The sample holds other DNA sequences that translate to the same CDR3. J is TRBJ2-1 and V is TRBV30; D is ambiguous. In germline, CDR1 is GTSNPN, CDR2 SVGIG (reference sequence). There are 10 residues in the CDR3. V was pared by 3 bases and J by 6 bases, with 3 bases between. The CDR3 spells CAWSRNEQFF. The CDR3 DNA sequence: TGTGCCTGGAGCCGCAATGAGCAGTTCTTC.